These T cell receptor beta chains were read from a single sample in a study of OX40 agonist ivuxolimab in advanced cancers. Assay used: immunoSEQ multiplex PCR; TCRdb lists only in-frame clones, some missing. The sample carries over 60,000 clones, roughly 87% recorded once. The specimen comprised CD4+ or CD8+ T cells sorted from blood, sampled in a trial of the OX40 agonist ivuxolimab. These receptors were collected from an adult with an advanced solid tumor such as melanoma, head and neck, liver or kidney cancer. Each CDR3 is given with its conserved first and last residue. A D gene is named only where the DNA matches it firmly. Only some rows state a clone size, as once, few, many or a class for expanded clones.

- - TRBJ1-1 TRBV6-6 CASSSDPNTEAFF TGTGCCAGCAGCTCCGATCCGAACACTGAAGCTTTCTTT
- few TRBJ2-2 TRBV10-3 CAITSGTDTNTGELFF TGTGCCATCACAAGCGGGACAGACACTAACACCGGGGAGCTGTTTTTT
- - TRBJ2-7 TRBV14 CASSPKRQGVNEQYF TGTGCCAGCAGCCCCAAGCGGCAGGGTGTGAACGAGCAGTACTTC
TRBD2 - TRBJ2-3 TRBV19 CASTTPSQGGGLDTQYF TGTGCCAGTACCACTCCCAGTCAGGGCGGGGGGTTAGATACGCAGTATTTT
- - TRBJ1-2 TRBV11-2 CASSRPGSGAYGYTF TGTGCCAGCAGCCGCCCAGGGTCGGGGGCCTATGGCTACACCTTC
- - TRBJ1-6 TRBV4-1 CASSPGPYNSPLHF TGCGCCAGCAGCCCGGGACCTTATAATTCACCCCTCCACTTT
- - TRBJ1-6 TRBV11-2 CASSLDPGRGNSPLHF TGTGCCAGCAGCTTAGATCCCGGACGCGGTAATTCACCCCTCCACTTT
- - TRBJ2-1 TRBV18 CASSPGAGEQFF TGTGCCAGCTCACCAGGGGCTGGTGAGCAGTTCTTC
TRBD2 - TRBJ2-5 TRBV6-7 CASIQPGTSGGKETQYF TGTGCCAGCATCCAACCCGGGACTAGCGGGGGGAAAGAGACCCAGTACTTC
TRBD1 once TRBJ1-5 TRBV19 CASSIGGGGMVRSNQPQHF TGTGCCAGTAGTATAGGTGGAGGGGGCATGGTTAGGAGCAATCAGCCCCAGCATTTT
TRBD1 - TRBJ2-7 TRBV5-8 CASRIPGQGTYEQYF TGTGCCAGCAGAATCCCGGGACAGGGGACCTACGAGCAGTACTTC
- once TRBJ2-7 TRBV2 CASRRDSYEQYF TGTGCCAGCAGACGGGACTCCTACGAGCAGTACTTC
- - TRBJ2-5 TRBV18 CASSPRPRAAQETQYF TGTGCCAGCTCACCACGGCCGAGAGCGGCACAAGAGACCCAGTACTTC
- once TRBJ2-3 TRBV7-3 CASSFARSSTDTQYF TGTGCCAGCAGCTTCGCGCGGTCTAGCACAGATACGCAGTATTTT
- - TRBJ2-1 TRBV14 CASSQLLRGPYNEQFF TGTGCCAGCAGCCAACTCCTACGGGGGCCCTACAATGAGCAGTTCTTC
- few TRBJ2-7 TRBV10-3 CATEGSGSEQYF TGTGCCACCGAAGGATCGGGCTCCGAGCAGTACTTC
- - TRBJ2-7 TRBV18 CASSLADGYEQYF TGTGCCAGCTCACTGGCGGACGGCTACGAGCAGTACTTC
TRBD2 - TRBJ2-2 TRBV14 CASSRERGVITGELFF TGTGCCAGCAGCCGGGAGCGGGGGGTAATCACCGGGGAGCTGTTTTTT
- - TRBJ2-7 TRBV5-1 CASSLGQGGGEQYF TGCGCCAGCAGCCTCGGACAGGGAGGGGGCGAGCAGTACTTC
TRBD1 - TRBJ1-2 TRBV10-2 CASRETGTGGLDGYTF TGCGCCAGCAGGGAGACCGGGACAGGGGGATTAGATGGCTACACCTTC
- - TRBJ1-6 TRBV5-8 CASSRDRGSPLHF TGTGCCAGCAGCCGGGACCGGGGGTCACCCCTCCACTTT
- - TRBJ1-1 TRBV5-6 CASSLVALPGTEAFF TGTGCCAGCAGCTTGGTGGCTCTGCCGGGGACTGAAGCTTTCTTT
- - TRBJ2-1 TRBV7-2 CASSLGWADNEQFF TGTGCCAGCAGCTTAGGATGGGCGGACAATGAGCAGTTCTTC
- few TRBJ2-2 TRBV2 CASRYSGELFF TGTGCCAGCAGGTACTCCGGGGAGCTGTTTTTT
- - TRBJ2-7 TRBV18 CASSPGVDYEQYF TGTGCCAGCTCTCCCGGGGTGGACTACGAGCAGTACTTC
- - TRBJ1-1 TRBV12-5 CASGFEDSEAFF TGTGCTAGTGGCTTTGAGGACAGCGAAGCTTTCTTT
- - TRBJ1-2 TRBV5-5 CASSVDVAQVRLNYGYTF TGTGCCAGCAGCGTTGACGTCGCCCAGGTCCGACTTAACTATGGCTACACCTTC
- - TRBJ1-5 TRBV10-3 CAISVGTVDQPQHF TGTGCCATCAGTGTGGGGACGGTAGATCAGCCCCAGCATTTT
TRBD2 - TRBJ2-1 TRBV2 CASGGPLAGGEQFF TGTGCCAGCGGGGGGCCCCTAGCGGGGGGTGAGCAGTTCTTC
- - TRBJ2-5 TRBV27 CASSLKALAVPGSTQYF TGTGCCAGCAGTTTAAAGGCTTTAGCGGTCCCGGGGTCGACCCAGTACTTC
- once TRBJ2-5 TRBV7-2 CASSFAGEVTQYF TGTGCCAGCAGCTTTGCAGGGGAAGTGACCCAGTACTTC
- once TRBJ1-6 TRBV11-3 CASSSGPYSPLHF TGTGCCAGCAGCTCAGGGCCTTATTCACCCCTCCACTTT
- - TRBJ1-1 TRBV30 CAWKESGGTEAFF TGTGCCTGGAAGGAATCGGGGGGGACTGAAGCTTTCTTT
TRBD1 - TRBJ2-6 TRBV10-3 CAVHQQGAGANVLTF TGTGCCGTCCATCAACAGGGGGCTGGGGCCAACGTCCTGACTTTC
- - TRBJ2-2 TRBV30 CASRVTNTGELFF TGTGCCTCGAGGGTAACAAACACCGGGGAGCTGTTTTTT
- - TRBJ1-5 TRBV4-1 CASSQGGRGGPNQPQHF TGCGCCAGCAGCCAAGGCGGTAGGGGGGGTCCTAATCAGCCCCAGCATTTT
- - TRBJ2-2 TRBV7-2 CASSLAGIATGELFF TGTGCCAGCAGCTTAGCAGGGATCGCCACCGGGGAGCTGTTTTTT
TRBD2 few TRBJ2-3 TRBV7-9 CASSMSSGGSTDTQYF TGTGCCAGCAGCATGTCTAGCGGGGGTAGCACAGATACGCAGTATTTT
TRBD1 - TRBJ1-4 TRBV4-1 CASSNRDRGNEKLFF TGCGCCAGCAGCAACCGGGACAGGGGTAATGAAAAACTGTTTTTT
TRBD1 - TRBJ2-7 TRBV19 CASSPGQGTASYEQYF TGTGCCAGTAGCCCGGGACAGGGAACCGCCTCCTACGAGCAGTACTTC
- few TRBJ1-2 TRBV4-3 CASSQGGGSLGYGYTF TGCGCCAGCAGCCAAGGGGGGGGGAGTCTCGGGTATGGCTACACCTTC
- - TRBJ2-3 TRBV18 CASSRASGADTQYF TGTGCCAGCTCACGAGCCTCGGGCGCAGATACGCAGTATTTT
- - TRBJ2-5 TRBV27 CASSSWGAGIYQETQYF TGTGCCAGCAGTTCTTGGGGGGCAGGGATTTACCAAGAGACCCAGTACTTC
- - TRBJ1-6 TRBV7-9 CASSPDRSSPLHF TGTGCCAGCAGCCCTGACCGAAGTTCACCCCTCCACTTT
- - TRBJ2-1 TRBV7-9 CASSSPRGAGDGNEQFF TGTGCCAGCAGCTCCCCCCGGGGGGCGGGGGATGGGAATGAGCAGTTCTTC
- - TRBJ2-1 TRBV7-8 CASSLAAHNEQFF TGTGCCAGCAGCTTAGCCGCGCACAATGAGCAGTTCTTC
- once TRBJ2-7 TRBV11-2 CASSLDPSVGFYEQYF TGTGCCAGCAGCTTAGATCCTTCGGTGGGATTCTACGAGCAGTACTTC
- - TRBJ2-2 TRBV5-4 CASSGDRFGGELFF TGTGCCAGCAGCGGAGACAGGTTTGGCGGGGAGCTGTTTTTT
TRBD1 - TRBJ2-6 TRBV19 CASSRDRVSGANVLTF TGTGCCAGTAGTAGAGACAGGGTCTCTGGGGCCAACGTCCTGACTTTC
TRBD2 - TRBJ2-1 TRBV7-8 CASRPTWAGGRHYNEQFF TGTGCCAGCAGACCCACCTGGGCGGGGGGGAGACACTACAATGAGCAGTTCTTC
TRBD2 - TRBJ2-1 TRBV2 CASSEASAGASLEQFF TGTGCCAGCAGTGAAGCCTCAGCGGGGGCTTCATTAGAGCAGTTCTTC
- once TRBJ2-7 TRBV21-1 CASRGTGDYEQYF TGTGCCAGCAGAGGGACAGGAGACTACGAGCAGTACTTC
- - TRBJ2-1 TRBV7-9 CASSYGGGSSYNEQFF TGTGCCAGCAGCTACGGTGGGGGGAGCTCCTACAATGAGCAGTTCTTC